These 31 T cell receptor beta chains were all obtained from the same sample, sequenced in a study of human T cells and chemical hapten exposure. TCRdb independently ran MiXCR on the RACE reads; one entry per CDR3 protein. The sample records fewer than 300,000 distinct CDR3 sequences, roughly 8% being singletons. This sample's time point: pre-sensitization, week 0. Noted treatment: therapeutic diphenylcyclopropenone sensitization with weekly scalp DPC. Here the sequenced sample was whole blood, taken in connection with sensitization to the hapten diphenylcyclopropenone (DPC). These TCRs come from a man between 18 and 35 years old with alopecia areata. Some clones in this sample may be carry-over from other donors' samples.

There are many counts of this clonotype. The chain carries TRBV7-9 and TRBJ2-1, with 7 bases lining up with TRBD2. The CDR3 runs to 13 residues. Trimming took 4 bases from V and 8 from J; bases not matched to a gene: 5. Germline CDR1 SEHNR, CDR2 FQNEAQ (reference sequence). CDR3 protein: CASSSPRGDEQFF. CDR3 DNA: TGTGCCAGCAGCTCCCCCCGGGGGGATGAGCAGTTCTTC.

The chain has TRBV7-9 and TRBJ2-1; the D gene is possibly TRBD1 (5 bases). The CDR3 covers 15 residues. V lost 1 base to trimming and J lost 6 bases, with 13 bases between them. Germline V gives CDR1 SEHNR, CDR2 FQNEAQ (reference sequence). In nucleotides, the CDR3 is TGTGCCAGCAGCTTAGAAAGCCAGGGTTCCAATGAGCAGTTCTTC. Encoded protein: CASSLESQGSNEQFF.

This clonotype was counted at least ten times. This chain joins TRBV6-2 or TRBV6-3 and TRBJ1-1, with 11 bases aligning to TRBD1. Germline CDR1 and CDR2: MNHEY and SVGEGT. The trim removed 6 bases at V and 4 bases at J, leaving 10 bases unmatched. The CDR3 consists of 16 residues. Here the CDR3 DNA reads TGTGCCAGCAGCCCTAATATGGGACAGGGGGGCACTGAAGCTTTCTTT. Protein product: CASSPNMGQGGTEAFF.

This clonotype was seen more than once but under ten times. The V call is TRBV6-5, the J call TRBJ2-7; 9 positions match TRBD1. V was pared by 6 bases and J by 5 bases, with 8 bases of the junction left unmatched. CDR3 length equals 14 residues. Germline CDR1 is MNHEY and CDR2 is SVGAGI. The CDR3 protein is CASSTPGQGDEQYF. As DNA, the CDR3 is TGTGCCAGCAGCACCCCGGGACAGGGCGACGAGCAGTACTTC.

The rearrangement uses TRBV10-3 and TRBJ1-2; no clear D. This CDR3 spans 12 amino acids. Deletions cut 3 bases from V and 14 bases from J, with 16 bases between. From germline, CDR1 is ENHRY and CDR2 SYGVKD. CDR3: CAISEGSPFSTF. Written as DNA, the CDR3 is TGTGCCATCAGTGAAGGGTCCCCTTTTAGTACCTTC.

Details on this clonotype: This may be a read error: a much more frequent sequence differs by one nucleotide. The chain employs TRBV6-2 or TRBV6-3 and TRBJ2-1; possibly TRBD1 for D (6 bases). Germline V gives CDR1 MNHEY, CDR2 SVGEGT. Trimming cost V 7 bases and J 6 bases, with 25 bases left between them. The CDR3 extends over 17 amino acids. CDR3 nucleotides: TGTGCCAGCACTGTCGGGCCTGGGACACGCTCATTCAATGAGCAGTTCTTC. This translates into CASTVGPGTRSFNEQFF.

This clonotype showed up just a few times. The rearrangement uses TRBV2 and TRBJ1-6; D is ambiguous. The CDR3 totals 17 residues. Germline CDR1 is SNHLY and CDR2 is FYNNEI. With 7 bases removed from V and 0 bases from J, the gap between germline ends came to 16 bases. The CDR3 coding sequence is TGTGCCAGCACTTACTCCCAACTCAGCTCCTATAATTCACCCCTCCACTTT. It specifies CASTYSQLSSYNSPLHF.

This clonotype appeared a few times. The rearrangement joins TRBV4-3 to TRBJ2-3; the D gene could be TRBD1 or TRBD2 (5 bases each). Germline CDR1 is LGHNA and CDR2 is YSLEER. V lost 0 bases to trimming and J lost 1 base, with 8 bases between them. The CDR3 is 15 amino acids. Here the CDR3 DNA reads TGCGCCAGCAGCCAAGACCAGGGAGGCACAGATACGCAGTATTTT. It yields the protein CASSQDQGGTDTQYF.

CDR3 sequence: CSVKLGAGANVLTF. CDR3 nucleotide sequence: TGCAGCGTTAAGTTGGGGGCTGGGGCCAACGTCCTGACTTTC. The V and J genes are TRBV29-1 and TRBJ2-6; D may be TRBD1 or TRBD2 (5 bases each). Germline CDR1 is SQVTM and CDR2 is ANQGSEA. The V gene lost 5 bases and the J gene lost 2 bases, with 10 bases spanning the gap. CDR3 length: 14 amino acids.

Only a few counts were recorded for this clonotype. The chain is built from TRBV7-9 and TRBJ1-2; no clear D. This CDR3 contains 16 residues. Germline lookup yields CDR1 SEHNR and CDR2 FQNEAQ (reference sequence). Trimming stripped 5 bases from V and 5 bases from J, with 21 bases between. DNA for the CDR3: TGTGCCAGCAGCCCCCTCATGGCCGGAGGCCGGTATGGCTACACCTTC. Translation: CASSPLMAGGRYGYTF.

There are a few counts of this clonotype. The chain is built from TRBV7-9 and TRBJ2-6; possibly TRBD1 for D (5 bases). The germline V and J ends were trimmed by 3 bases and 0 bases, with 9 bases remaining between them. Germline-derived CDR1 and CDR2 are SEHNR and FQNEAQ (reference sequence). The CDR3 is made up of 16 amino acids. The CDR3 nucleotides are TGTGCCAGCAGCTTGGAGACAGACTCTGGGGCCAACGTCCTGACTTTC. Its protein is CASSLETDSGANVLTF.

The chain uses TRBV24-1 and TRBJ2-7, with a possible D match to TRBD2 (5 bases). The V end was cut by 3 bases, the J end by 4 bases, with 12 bases between. The CDR3 runs to 14 residues. The germline CDR1 and CDR2 sequences are KGHDR and SFDVKD. The CDR3 DNA sequence: TGTGCCACCAGTGATCCGGGGTTCCCTTACGAGCAGTACTTC. This translates into CATSDPGFPYEQYF.

This clonotype was counted many times. The V gene is TRBV20-1, the J gene TRBJ1-4; tentative D call: TRBD1 (6 bases). The CDR3 length is 15 residues. Trimming stripped 0 bases from V and 2 bases from J, with 10 bases between. Germline lookup yields CDR1 DFQATT and CDR2 SNEGSKA (reference sequence). This chain's CDR3 is CSARDPGATNEKLFF. CDR3 DNA: TGCAGTGCTAGAGATCCGGGGGCCACTAATGAAAAACTGTTTTTT.

The J gene is TRBJ1-4, the V gene TRBV4-3; no reliable D call. CDR3 length: 17 residues. Germline values: CDR1 LGHNA, CDR2 YSLEER. Trimming cost V 0 bases and J 1 base, with 12 bases left between them. The CDR3 region has the DNA TGCGCCAGCAGCCAAGAGTACGGGGTATTAACTAATGAAAAACTGTTTTTT. This encodes CASSQEYGVLTNEKLFF.

This chain links TRBV5-1 with TRBJ2-1, with a weak D call TRBD1 (6 bases). Germline assignment: CDR1 SGHRS and CDR2 YFSETQ. This CDR3 is built from 17 residues. Trimming removed 0 bases from V and 0 bases from J, with 13 bases in between. The CDR3 nucleotides read TGCGCCAGCAGCTTGGGGGCGACAGGATTCTCCTACAATGAGCAGTTCTTC. Translation: CASSLGATGFSYNEQFF.

This clonotype was counted only a few times. V is TRBV2 and J is TRBJ1-6; 11 positions agree with TRBD1. The CDR3 loop spans 14 amino acids. CDR1 is SNHLY and CDR2 is FYNNEI in the germline V gene. The J segment lost 9 bases and the V segment lost 7 bases, leaving 5 bases of the junction unmatched. As DNA, the CDR3 is TGTGCCAGCACTGGACAGGGGGCGTCTTCACCCCTCCACTTT. It yields the protein CASTGQGASSPLHF.

There are a few counts of this clonotype. The chain has TRBV7-2 and TRBJ2-5; possible D gene TRBD2, 5 bases. CDR1 and CDR2 (germline): SGHTA, FQGNSA. The CDR3 runs 13 residues. V was shortened by 3 bases and J by 4 bases, with 9 bases between the two germline ends. The CDR3 sequence: CASSLPGIETQYF. The CDR3 nucleotides read TGTGCCAGCAGCTTGCCCGGGATAGAGACCCAGTACTTC. The full variable domain, its missing parts supplied by reference TRBV7-2 and TRBJ2-5, is GAGVSQSPSNKVTEKGKDVELRCDPISGHTALYWYRQSLGQGLEFLIYFQGNSAPDKSGLPSDRFSAERTGGSVSTLTIQRTQQEDSAVYLCASSLPGIETQYFGPGTRLLVL.

V gene TRBV2 combines with J gene TRBJ2-4, with a weak D call TRBD2 (5 bases). The V gene's germline CDR1 is SNHLY and CDR2 FYNNEI. The CDR3 has 15 amino acids. V dropped 11 bases and J dropped 0 bases, with 17 bases sitting between them. CDR3 DNA: TGTGCCCTTAGGCACAGAAGCGGAGCCAAAAACATTCAGTACTTC. Translating it yields CALRHRSGAKNIQYF.

Many counts were recorded for this clonotype. The genes are TRBV9 and TRBJ2-1; D ambiguous. Germline assignment: CDR1 SGDLS and CDR2 YYNGEE. CDR3 size: 14 residues. Trimming cost V 3 bases and J 10 bases, with 17 bases left between them. CDR3 DNA sequence: TGTGCCAGCAGCGACCAGGTCGGATTTGACGAGCAGTTCTTC. This gives the protein CASSDQVGFDEQFF.

This clonotype was seen at least ten times. The chain is built from TRBV15 and TRBJ2-2, with no clear D. Germline V gene data show CDR1 as LNHNV and CDR2 as YYDKDF (reference sequence). V lost 5 bases and J lost 3, with 7 bases in between. This CDR3 comprises 13 residues. The CDR3 loop reads CATSLQYTGELFF. The CDR3 region has the DNA TGTGCCACCAGCTTACAGTACACCGGGGAGCTGTTTTTT.

This clonotype turned up a few times. The junction and the germline gene differ at one end; a read error may be behind it. The chain recombines TRBV5-6 with TRBJ1-2; 9 nucleotides align to TRBD1. The CDR3 extends over 14 amino acids. The V gene's germline CDR1 is SGHDT and CDR2 YYEEEE. DNA for the CDR3: TGTGCCAGCAACTTGATACAGGGGGCTGATGGCTACACCTTC. Translation: CASNLIQGADGYTF.

V gene TRBV4-1 combines with J gene TRBJ2-7; D might be TRBD1 (6 bases). The ends were cut back, 1 base at V and 1 base at J, with 11 bases in the middle. The V gene's germline CDR1 is MGHRA and CDR2 YSYEKL. CDR3 size: 15 residues. The CDR3 DNA reads as TGCGCCAGCAGCCAAGTCACAGGGTCATCCTACGAGCAGTACTTC. Encoded protein: CASSQVTGSSYEQYF.

V and J are TRBV6-4 and TRBJ1-6, with 11 bases matching TRBD1. Germline loops: CDR1 MRHNA, CDR2 SNTAGT. After removal of 8 bases from V and 11 bases from J, the junction contained 5 bases not matched to a gene. This CDR3 comprises 13 residues. CDR3 DNA: TGTGCCAGCGGGACAGGGGGAAGGGCACCCCTCCACTTT. It specifies CASGTGGRAPLHF.

The sample holds a few counts of this clonotype. V gene TRBV25-1 combines with J gene TRBJ1-1; tentative D call: TRBD1 (5 bases). The CDR3 loop spans 14 amino acids. Trimming removed 3 bases at V and 4 bases at J, with 12 bases between. The germline gives CDR1 MGHDK, CDR2 SYGVNS. This CDR3 reads CASSDEGLGTEAFF. CDR3 sequence (DNA): TGTGCCAGCAGTGACGAGGGGTTGGGCACTGAAGCTTTCTTT.

The V call is TRBV4-3, the J call TRBJ1-4; a weak D match, TRBD1 (6 bases). The CDR3 runs to 14 residues. CDR1 and CDR2 from the germline V gene are LGHNA and YSLEER. The ends were cut back, 6 bases at V and 7 bases at J, with 15 bases in the middle. The CDR3 sequence is CASSPDRLGEKLFF. The CDR3 DNA sequence: TGCGCCAGCAGTCCTGACAGGCTCGGTGAAAAACTGTTTTTT.

This clonotype was counted a few times. The chain employs TRBV12-3 or TRBV12-4 and TRBJ2-4; no clear D gene. Trimming removed 3 bases at V and 1 base at J, with 4 bases between. The CDR3 loop spans 13 amino acids. The CDR3 bases are TGTGCCAGCAGTTTGCCGGCCAAAAACATTCAGTACTTC. Residues: CASSLPAKNIQYF.

J is TRBJ2-3 and V is TRBV7-2, with TRBD2 matching 11 bases. This CDR3 has 16 amino acids. V shed 4 bases and J 1 base; nucleotides not matched to a gene: 4. Germline V CDR1 and CDR2: SGHTA, FQGNSA. CDR3 nucleotide sequence: TGTGCCAGCAGCTCGACACTAGCGGGGGGCACAGATACGCAGTATTTT. It codes for CASSSTLAGGTDTQYF. The full variable domain, completed using reference TRBV7-2 and TRBJ2-3, is GAGVSQSPSNKVTEKGKDVELRCDPISGHTALYWYRQSLGQGLEFLIYFQGNSAPDKSGLPSDRFSAERTGGSVSTLTIQRTQQEDSAVYLCASSSTLAGGTDTQYFGPGTRLTVL.

For the CDR3, the DNA is TGTGCCAGCAGCTTAGTAGTACTAGCGGGTGAGACCCAGTACTTC. Amino acid sequence: CASSLVVLAGETQYF. This chain connects TRBV7-2 to TRBJ2-5, with 9 positions matching TRBD2. V was pared by 1 base and J by 5 bases, with 5 bases of the junction left unmatched. The CDR3 runs 15 residues. From germline, CDR1 is SGHTA and CDR2 FQGNSA.

The rearrangement uses TRBV12-5 and TRBJ1-2; TRBD1 might be the D (5 bases). V was clipped by 2 bases and J by 6 bases, with 10 bases between them. The CDR3 runs 13 residues. CDR1 and CDR2 from the germline V gene are LGHNT and FRNRAP. The CDR3 spells CASGLPQGDGYTF. CDR3 in DNA: TGTGCTAGTGGTTTGCCGCAGGGAGATGGCTACACCTTC. Full variable domain (missing parts from reference TRBV12-5 and TRBJ1-2): DARVTQTPRHKVTEMGQEVTMRCQPILGHNTVFWYRQTMMQGLELLAYFRNRAPLDDSGMPKDRFSAEMPDATLATLKIQPSEPRDSAVYFCASGLPQGDGYTFGSGTRLTVV.

This clonotype has at least ten counts. This CDR3 reads CASSYGNSYEQYV. CDR3 in DNA: TGTGCCAGCAGTTACGGCAACTCCTACGAGCAGTACGTC. V and J are TRBV6-2 or TRBV6-3 and TRBJ2-7; D gene unclear. CDR3 length: 13 amino acids. Per the germline V gene, CDR1 is MNHEY and CDR2 is SVGEGT. Trimming shortened V by 2 bases and J by 0 bases, and 5 bases separated the two germline ends.

This clonotype was found many times. The J gene is TRBJ1-2, the V gene TRBV28, with D perhaps matching TRBD1 (6 bases). V was trimmed by 5 bases and J by 6 bases, leaving 25 bases between them. This CDR3 has 17 residues. Per the germline V gene, CDR1 is MDHEN and CDR2 is SYDVKM. The CDR3 loop is CASSPPGTLGQYNGYTF. The CDR3 DNA follows: TGTGCCAGCAGTCCGCCGGGGACACTGGGCCAATATAATGGCTACACCTTC.